Listed below are T cell receptor beta chains from one sample, sequenced in a study of OX40 agonist ivuxolimab in advanced cancers. Method: immunoSEQ multiplex PCR; TCRdb's copy keeps in-frame clones and lacks some. This sample carries tens of thousands of clones, approximately 86% of them seen once, and the ten largest clones take 6.5%. Sequenced here: CD4+ or CD8+ T cells sorted from blood, sampled in a trial of the OX40 agonist ivuxolimab. Receptors were obtained from an adult with an advanced solid tumor such as melanoma, head and neck, liver or kidney cancer. Each CDR3 is given with its conserved first and last residue. The order of the fields is V gene, clone size, J gene, D gene, CDR3 protein, CDR3 DNA. D genes are given only for firm matches. Rows give clone size only sometimes, using once, few, many, or a class for an expanded clone.

TRBV2	.	TRBJ1-6	.	CASSEGQIPLHF	TGTGCCAGCAGTGAAGGGCAGATCCCCCTCCACTTT
TRBV7-3	once	TRBJ2-3	.	CASSLGPWGTDTQYF	TGTGCCAGCAGCTTGGGTCCCTGGGGCACAGATACGCAGTATTTT
TRBV6-1	.	TRBJ1-1	TRBD1	CASSRTGGLAEAFF	TGTGCCAGCAGCAGGACAGGGGGCCTCGCTGAAGCTTTCTTT
TRBV7-2	once	TRBJ1-1	.	CASSLDPGWDTEAFF	TGTGCCAGCAGCTTAGATCCAGGGTGGGACACTGAAGCTTTCTTT
TRBV7-9	.	TRBJ1-1	TRBD1	CASSRGQGVDTEAFF	TGTGCCAGCAGCCGAGGACAGGGGGTCGACACTGAAGCTTTCTTT
TRBV19	few	TRBJ2-7	.	CASSDSYEQYF	TGTGCCAGTAGCGACAGCTACGAGCAGTACTTC
TRBV7-6	.	TRBJ1-3	.	CASSFGVLNTIYF	TGTGCCAGCAGCTTTGGAGTTCTGAACACCATATATTTT
TRBV27	.	TRBJ2-7	.	CASSSLGRTDDSYEQYF	TGTGCCAGCAGTTCCTTAGGCCGGACAGACGACTCCTACGAGCAGTACTTC
TRBV12-5	.	TRBJ2-3	.	CASGSGSRADTQYF	TGTGCTAGTGGCTCGGGGAGTCGAGCAGATACGCAGTATTTT
TRBV19	.	TRBJ2-1	TRBD2	CASTTLAGGEGSYNEQFF	TGTGCCAGTACCACACTAGCGGGAGGCGAAGGCTCCTACAATGAGCAGTTCTTC
TRBV4-2	.	TRBJ1-1	TRBD1	CASSSRDREVDAFF	TGTGCCAGCAGCTCCCGAGACAGGGAAGTAGACGCTTTCTTT
TRBV5-4	.	TRBJ1-2	.	CASSLDRGYTF	TGTGCCAGCAGCTTGGACAGGGGCTACACCTTC
TRBV11-2	.	TRBJ2-5	.	CASSLEATQYF	TGTGCCAGCAGCTTAGAGGCGACCCAGTACTTC
TRBV30	.	TRBJ2-1	.	CAWSPGNHEQFF	TGTGCCTGGAGTCCGGGAAACCATGAGCAGTTCTTC
TRBV19	once	TRBJ1-2	TRBD1	CALGGGFYGYTF	TGTGCCCTAGGGGGCGGTTTCTATGGCTACACCTTC
TRBV19	.	TRBJ1-1	.	CASSTGSNTEAFF	TGTGCCAGTAGCACAGGGTCGAACACTGAAGCTTTCTTT
TRBV9	.	TRBJ2-3	.	CASSPARDTQYF	TGTGCCAGCAGCCCCGCTAGAGATACGCAGTATTTT
TRBV27	.	TRBJ2-1	TRBD1	CASSLSPGQRFTRSYNEQFF	TGTGCCAGCAGTTTATCGCCGGGACAGCGCTTCACCCGCTCCTACAATGAGCAGTTCTTC
TRBV18	.	TRBJ1-5	.	CASSTIGQGNQPQHF	TGTGCCAGCTCAACCATAGGGCAGGGGAATCAGCCCCAGCATTTT
TRBV7-2	.	TRBJ2-1	.	CASSRESSYNEQFF	TGTGCCAGCAGCAGGGAGAGTAGCTACAATGAGCAGTTCTTC
TRBV7-2	.	TRBJ2-1	TRBD1	CASSLSRGRNEQFF	TGTGCCAGCAGCTTAAGCAGGGGGCGCAATGAGCAGTTCTTC
TRBV4-1	.	TRBJ2-3	.	CASSQGGFAGRTQYF	TGCGCCAGCAGCCAAGGGGGTTTTGCGGGGAGGACGCAGTATTTT
TRBV7-9	.	TRBJ2-3	.	CASSLRGSTDTQYF	TGTGCCAGCAGCTTAAGGGGGAGTACAGATACGCAGTATTTT
TRBV5-8	.	TRBJ1-6	TRBD1	CASSQGTGADNSPLHF	TGTGCCAGCAGCCAAGGGACAGGGGCGGATAATTCACCCCTCCACTTT
TRBV6-1	few	TRBJ1-5	.	CASSDGVVANQPQHF	TGTGCCAGCAGTGATGGGGTCGTGGCCAATCAGCCCCAGCATTTT
TRBV5-6	.	TRBJ2-2	.	CASSGTDTGELFF	TGTGCCAGCAGCGGGACGGACACCGGGGAGCTGTTTTTT
TRBV14	.	TRBJ2-1	TRBD2	CASSPPRGGVNEQFF	TGTGCCAGCAGCCCACCGCGGGGGGGCGTTAATGAGCAGTTCTTC
TRBV19	.	TRBJ1-3	TRBD1	CASRQDRGRNTIYF	TGTGCCAGTAGACAGGACAGGGGTAGAAACACCATATATTTT
TRBV19	.	TRBJ1-5	.	CASEGGRLQPQHF	TGTGCCAGTGAGGGGGGGCGCTTGCAGCCCCAGCATTTT
TRBV29-1	.	TRBJ1-5	.	CSVGGGYNQPQHF	TGCAGCGTCGGGGGGGGATACAATCAGCCCCAGCATTTT
TRBV7-9	once	TRBJ2-1	.	CASRLGSKEFF	TGTGCCAGCAGATTAGGGTCGAAGGAGTTCTTC
TRBV9	.	TRBJ2-3	TRBD2	CASSADPLAGGPADTQYF	TGTGCCAGCAGCGCGGACCCCCTAGCGGGGGGGCCCGCAGATACGCAGTATTTT
TRBV7-2	.	TRBJ2-5	.	CASSLTVGETQYF	TGTGCCAGCAGCTTGACCGTAGGAGAGACCCAGTACTTC
TRBV13	.	TRBJ2-3	TRBD2	CASSLAIAGEGTDTQYF	TGTGCCAGCAGCTTAGCCATAGCGGGAGAAGGGACAGATACGCAGTATTTT
TRBV30	.	TRBJ2-2	TRBD2	CAWSVREAGELFF	TGTGCCTGGAGTGTACGGGAGGCCGGGGAGCTGTTTTTT
TRBV5-1	.	TRBJ2-2	.	CASSPWAGRTNTGELFF	TGCGCCAGCAGTCCATGGGCAGGACGGACGAACACCGGGGAGCTGTTTTTT
TRBV5-4	.	TRBJ2-7	.	CASSLMGSYEQYF	TGTGCCAGCAGCTTGATGGGCTCCTACGAGCAGTACTTC
TRBV10-2	.	TRBJ2-7	TRBD1	CAIRDSAGYEQYF	TGCGCCATCAGGGACAGCGCTGGCTACGAGCAGTACTTC
TRBV5-8	.	TRBJ1-2	.	CASSLRGLRGHGYTF	TGTGCCAGCAGCTTGAGGGGCCTACGAGGGCATGGCTACACCTTC
TRBV5-6	.	TRBJ2-1	.	CASLFGGNEQFF	TGTGCCAGCCTCTTTGGGGGAAATGAGCAGTTCTTC
TRBV11-3	.	TRBJ1-1	.	CASSFGEGTEAFF	TGTGCCAGCAGCTTCGGAGAGGGCACTGAAGCTTTCTTT
TRBV5-5	.	TRBJ1-1	.	CASSLGASNTEAFF	TGTGCCAGCAGCTTGGGCGCTTCGAACACTGAAGCTTTCTTT
TRBV4-1	once	TRBJ2-5	TRBD1	CASRGGGGETQYF	TGCGCCAGCAGAGGGGGCGGTGGGGAGACCCAGTACTTC
TRBV29-1	.	TRBJ1-1	.	CSVETVNTEAFF	TGCAGCGTTGAAACAGTGAACACTGAAGCTTTCTTT
TRBV10-3	few	TRBJ2-1	TRBD1	CAIKRTGDSNEQFF	TGTGCCATCAAGCGGACAGGGGATTCCAATGAGCAGTTCTTC
TRBV5-4	.	TRBJ1-6	TRBD1	CASSGTGTVNSPLHF	TGTGCCAGCAGCGGAACCGGGACAGTAAATTCACCCCTCCACTTT
TRBV30	.	TRBJ1-2	.	CAWNRLWYGYTF	TGTGCCTGGAATCGGCTTTGGTATGGCTACACCTTC
TRBV30	.	TRBJ2-1	.	CAWSVTGIHEQFF	TGTGCCTGGAGTGTAACAGGGATCCATGAGCAGTTCTTC
TRBV6-1	.	TRBJ1-2	.	CASSERHGGYTF	TGTGCCAGCAGTGAAAGGCACGGAGGTTACACCTTC
TRBV4-3	.	TRBJ2-3	.	CASSQNTDTQYF	TGCGCCAGCAGCCAAAACACAGATACGCAGTATTTT
TRBV4-2	.	TRBJ1-2	.	CASSQVGEPGAGYTF	TGTGCCAGCAGCCAAGTGGGGGAACCTGGGGCTGGCTACACCTTC
TRBV6-5	.	TRBJ1-2	TRBD1	CASSYSIQGLARGYTF	TGTGCCAGCAGTTACTCGATACAGGGGCTAGCTAGGGGCTACACCTTC
TRBV27	.	TRBJ1-1	.	CASSLEWNTEAFF	TGTGCCAGCAGTTTAGAGTGGAACACTGAAGCTTTCTTT
TRBV5-1	.	TRBJ2-2	.	CASSLQGTGELFF	TGCGCCAGCAGCTTACAAGGTACCGGGGAGCTGTTTTTT
TRBV5-8	.	TRBJ2-3	.	CASSQPSDTQYF	TGTGCCAGCAGTCAGCCGAGCGATACGCAGTATTTT
TRBV19	.	TRBJ1-1	.	CASSSPGQANTEAFF	TGTGCCAGTAGTAGTCCGGGACAAGCGAACACTGAAGCTTTCTTT
TRBV27	once	TRBJ2-6	.	CASRFSGANVLTF	TGTGCCAGCAGGTTCTCTGGGGCCAACGTCCTGACTTTC